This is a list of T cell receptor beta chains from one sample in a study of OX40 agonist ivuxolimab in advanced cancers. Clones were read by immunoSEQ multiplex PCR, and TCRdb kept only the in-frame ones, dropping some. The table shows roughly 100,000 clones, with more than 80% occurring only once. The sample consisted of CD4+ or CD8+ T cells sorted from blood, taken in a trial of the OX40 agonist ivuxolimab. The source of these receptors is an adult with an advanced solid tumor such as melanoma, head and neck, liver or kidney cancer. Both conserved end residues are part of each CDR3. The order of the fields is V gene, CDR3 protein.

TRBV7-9 CASSPHGGGSDEQYF
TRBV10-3 CASTLSQGWEGYTF
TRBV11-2 CASSLWDSRINEQFF
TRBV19 CASSMGSGRYEQYF
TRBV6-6 CASSYVSSPSYEQYF
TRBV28 CASNSGPSPGNEQFF
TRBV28 CATIPRQDWVIEQYF
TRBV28 CASSLLGTNTGELFF
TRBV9 CASSVMGARGETQYF
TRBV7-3 CASSLGLSTDTQYF
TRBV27 CASSLQGAEQFF
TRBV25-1 CASSVGGGTGELFF
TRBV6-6 CASSYADRDAKNIQYF
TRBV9 CASSGEGAAYEQYF
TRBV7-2 CASSVQTYYEQYF
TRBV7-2 CASSLDPGIYNEQFF
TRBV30 CAWSRNGVQETQYF
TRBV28 CASSFDKEVGSYEQYF
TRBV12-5 CASGLNLDRYNEQFF
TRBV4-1 CASSQTPPSTARDEQYF
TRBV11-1 CASSLRRNTEAFF
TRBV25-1 CASSPPSGFANTGELFF
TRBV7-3 CASSLGTGGGYGYTF
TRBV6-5 CASSYAATNEKLFF
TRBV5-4 CASSLIGGKNYGYTF
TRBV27 CASSWTGRGTQYF
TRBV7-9 CASSFGYGGVGPDTQYF
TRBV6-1 CASNPLTSGREQFF
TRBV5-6 CASKTTTGGEQYF
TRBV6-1 CASSEGAYEQYF
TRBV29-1 CSVEPNDEMNYGYTF
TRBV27 CASSLDRDYEQYF
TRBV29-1 CSVEGQGEGYTF
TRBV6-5 CASRGTEDSNQPQHF
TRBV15 CATSRATGGGDTQYF
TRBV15 CATSRDPRTGVTDTQYF
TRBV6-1 CASRAYEQYF
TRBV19 CASKGAVWGATDTEAFF
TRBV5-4 CASSPRLGGKETQYF
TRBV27 CASSSGEGMNTEAFF
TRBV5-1 CASSPQPRSGRDDEQFF
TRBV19 CASSMRRTGGRRSNQPQHF
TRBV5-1 CASSLARGGGELFF
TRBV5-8 CASRPRLAKNIQYF
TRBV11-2 CASRSMASVHEQYF
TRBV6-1 CASSDQGWGYTF
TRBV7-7 CASSAGLAGAGGTQYF
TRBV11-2 CASSLEEAGGILGEQYF
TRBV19 CASSRTGGSSYEQYF